Listed below are T cell receptor beta chains from one sample, sequenced in a study of cytomegalovirus exposure and HLA in healthy donors. Using immunoSEQ multiplex PCR, the repertoire was profiled, and TCRdb retains in-frame clones only, with some absent. The sample lists some 120,000 clones, 75% to 85% seen once, with under 3% in the top ten. The material sequenced was PBMCs. These receptor sequences come from a woman under 30 in good health and CMV-seropositive. Each CDR3 is given with its conserved first and last residue. D genes are given only for firm matches. Clone size is shown for a subset of rows, as once, few, many or a class of expanded clone.

.,TRBV6-1,TRBD1,CASNRDRGMNTEAFF
.,TRBV6-1,.,CASSETQGGNYGYTF
.,TRBV11-2,TRBD1,CASSGGTGSGQPQHF
.,TRBV27,TRBD2,CASSAGGGTDTQYF
.,TRBV27,TRBD2,CASSLLGGTGELFF
.,TRBV7-9,.,CASSFPRRWEHQPQHF
.,TRBV4-1,.,CASSQVAGDNSPLHF
.,TRBV5-1,.,CASSSLETQYF
.,TRBV9,TRBD2,CASSGGTSGGADTQYF
once,TRBV29-1,.,CSAGSQISYNEQFF
.,TRBV15,.,CATSPGWDEQYF
once,TRBV9,TRBD2,CASSVPSGGVETQYF
.,TRBV4-1,TRBD1,CASSHGTAYEQYF
.,TRBV11-2,TRBD1,CASSSGTVNQPQHF
.,TRBV6-6,.,CASSYPVQGYEQYF
once,TRBV2,.,CASSDRSYSYEQYF
.,TRBV2,.,CASSASPPQGWGEKLFF
.,TRBV6-6,.,CASSYSLNEQFF
once,TRBV2,.,CASRAGVNTGELFF
.,TRBV7-9,.,CASSSSGSYNEQFF
.,TRBV19,TRBD1,CASSIWGTGTSYEQYF
.,TRBV28,TRBD2,CASSLASGGPSSYEQYF
once,TRBV7-9,.,CSSSFSSRRHLYGYTF
.,TRBV7-9,.,CASSLGGRGYTF
once,TRBV6-5,TRBD1,CASGTGNEKLFF
.,TRBV28,TRBD2,CASRIAGVSYEQYF
.,TRBV5-1,.,CASSLGDGTDTQYF
.,TRBV7-9,.,CASSGTPSGNTIYF
.,TRBV6-1,.,CASSEFPPLASSTDTQYF
.,TRBV21-1,.,CASSKVSGGNEQFF
.,TRBV6-5,TRBD1,CASSYWDRDTDTQYF
.,TRBV11-2,.,CASSLNGGTGELFF
.,TRBV5-1,.,CASSSGNTEAFF
.,TRBV7-2,TRBD2,CASSLSGGAQETQYF
.,TRBV10-3,TRBD1,CAISSPGGIEQYF
.,TRBV28,TRBD1,CASTDRGNTEAFF
.,TRBV13,TRBD1,CASSSNRGREAFF
.,TRBV7-9,.,CASSESTASSGNTIYF
few,TRBV7-3,TRBD2,CASSLRGSRLAGGFSETQYF
.,TRBV10-1,TRBD2,CASSESGLAGGTDTQYF
.,TRBV2,.,CASRALGGNSNQPQHF